Listed below are T cell receptor beta chains from one sample, sequenced in a study of OX40 agonist ivuxolimab in advanced cancers. Only in-frame clones appear in the TCRdb table, and some are missing; sequencing was by immunoSEQ multiplex PCR. The sample has about 48,000 clones, roughly 90% seen once. The sequencing here drew on CD4+ or CD8+ T cells sorted from blood, taken in a trial of the OX40 agonist ivuxolimab. These receptor sequences come from an adult with an advanced solid tumor such as melanoma, head and neck, liver or kidney cancer. The CDR3 runs from the conserved cysteine through the conserved F or W. The D gene is left open where the match is weak. Clone size is stated in some rows and not others, as once, few, many or a class when expanded.

v_gene: TRBV4-1
d_gene: NA
abundance: NA
j_gene: TRBJ2-2
CDR3nt: TGCGCCAGCAGCCAAGAGCGCGGCGGGGAGCTGTTTTTT
CDR3aa: CASSQERGGELFF

v_gene: TRBV5-4
d_gene: NA
abundance: NA
j_gene: TRBJ2-3
CDR3nt: TGTGCCAGCAGCTTGGGTGTAGATACGCAGTATTTT
CDR3aa: CASSLGVDTQYF

v_gene: TRBV5-8
d_gene: NA
abundance: NA
j_gene: TRBJ2-3
CDR3nt: TGTGCCAGCAGCAACACCGAAAGACAGGCCCCTTTAGATACGCAGTATTTT
CDR3aa: CASSNTERQAPLDTQYF

v_gene: TRBV5-8
d_gene: NA
abundance: NA
j_gene: TRBJ1-3
CDR3nt: TGTGCCAGCAGCTGGATAATCGGGGGCTCTGGAAACACCATATATTTT
CDR3aa: CASSWIIGGSGNTIYF

v_gene: TRBV5-4
d_gene: NA
abundance: NA
j_gene: TRBJ1-1
CDR3nt: TGTGCCAGCATCATCCCCGGGCGCACTGAAGCTTTCTTT
CDR3aa: CASIIPGRTEAFF

v_gene: TRBV6-5
d_gene: NA
abundance: few
j_gene: TRBJ2-5
CDR3nt: TGTGCCAGCAGTTATAGTGGGGGCTCCCAAGAGACCCAGTACTTC
CDR3aa: CASSYSGGSQETQYF

v_gene: TRBV27
d_gene: NA
abundance: NA
j_gene: TRBJ1-5
CDR3nt: TGTGCCAGCAGTTTACTAAGGGCCAATCAGCCCCAGCATTTT
CDR3aa: CASSLLRANQPQHF

v_gene: TRBV19
d_gene: NA
abundance: NA
j_gene: TRBJ2-1
CDR3nt: TGTGCCAGTAGTATAGTTGGACACAATGAGCAGTTCTTC
CDR3aa: CASSIVGHNEQFF

v_gene: TRBV9
d_gene: TRBD2
abundance: NA
j_gene: TRBJ2-2
CDR3nt: TGTGCCAGCAGCGACCGACTAGCGGGGGGCTTGGGTACCGGGGAGCTGTTTTTT
CDR3aa: CASSDRLAGGLGTGELFF

v_gene: TRBV27
d_gene: NA
abundance: NA
j_gene: TRBJ2-3
CDR3nt: TGTGCCAGCAGTTATCGGGGAAGCACAGATACGCAGTATTTT
CDR3aa: CASSYRGSTDTQYF

v_gene: TRBV19
d_gene: NA
abundance: NA
j_gene: TRBJ1-1
CDR3nt: TGTGCCAGTAGTATCAGGGGAGGGGGGAACACTGAAGCTTTCTTT
CDR3aa: CASSIRGGGNTEAFF

v_gene: TRBV29-1
d_gene: NA
abundance: NA
j_gene: TRBJ2-3
CDR3nt: TGCAGCGTGGCTCCGGGGGACGGGCTGAGAGATACGCAGTATTTT
CDR3aa: CSVAPGDGLRDTQYF

v_gene: TRBV7-6
d_gene: TRBD1
abundance: NA
j_gene: TRBJ2-7
CDR3nt: TGTGCCAGCAGCCTGGGGACAGGGAGCGAGCAGTACTTC
CDR3aa: CASSLGTGSEQYF

v_gene: TRBV2
d_gene: NA
abundance: NA
j_gene: TRBJ1-2
CDR3nt: TGTGCCAGCAACCCCACGGACTATGGCTACACCTTC
CDR3aa: CASNPTDYGYTF

v_gene: TRBV11-2
d_gene: NA
abundance: few
j_gene: TRBJ2-7
CDR3nt: TGTGCCAGCAGCCTTCAGACCTCCTACGAGCAGTACTTC
CDR3aa: CASSLQTSYEQYF

v_gene: TRBV6-4
d_gene: NA
abundance: NA
j_gene: TRBJ1-1
CDR3nt: TGTGCCAGCAGATTGAACAGTTACACTGAAGCTTTCTTT
CDR3aa: CASRLNSYTEAFF

v_gene: TRBV4-1
d_gene: NA
abundance: NA
j_gene: TRBJ2-7
CDR3nt: TGCGCCAGCAGCCAAATTTCCAGGGGGGACTACGAGCAGTACTTC
CDR3aa: CASSQISRGDYEQYF

v_gene: TRBV4-1
d_gene: TRBD1
abundance: NA
j_gene: TRBJ1-4
CDR3nt: TGCGCCAGCAGCCAACCTACAGGGGGCATAAGAGAAAAACTGTTTTTT
CDR3aa: CASSQPTGGIREKLFF